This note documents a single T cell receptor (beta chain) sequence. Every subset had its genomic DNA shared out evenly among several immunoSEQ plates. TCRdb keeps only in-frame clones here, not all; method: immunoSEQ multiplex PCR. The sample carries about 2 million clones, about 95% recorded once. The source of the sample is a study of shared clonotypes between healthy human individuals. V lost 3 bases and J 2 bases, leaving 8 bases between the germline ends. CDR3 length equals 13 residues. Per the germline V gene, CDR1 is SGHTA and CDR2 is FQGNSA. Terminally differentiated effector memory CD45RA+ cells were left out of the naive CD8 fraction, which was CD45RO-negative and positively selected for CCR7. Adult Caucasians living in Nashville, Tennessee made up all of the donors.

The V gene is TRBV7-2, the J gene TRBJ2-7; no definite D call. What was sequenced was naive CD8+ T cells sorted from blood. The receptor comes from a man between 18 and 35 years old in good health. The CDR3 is CASSLYIAYEQYF. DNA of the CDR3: TGTGCCAGCAGCTTGTACATCGCCTACGAGCAGTACTTC.